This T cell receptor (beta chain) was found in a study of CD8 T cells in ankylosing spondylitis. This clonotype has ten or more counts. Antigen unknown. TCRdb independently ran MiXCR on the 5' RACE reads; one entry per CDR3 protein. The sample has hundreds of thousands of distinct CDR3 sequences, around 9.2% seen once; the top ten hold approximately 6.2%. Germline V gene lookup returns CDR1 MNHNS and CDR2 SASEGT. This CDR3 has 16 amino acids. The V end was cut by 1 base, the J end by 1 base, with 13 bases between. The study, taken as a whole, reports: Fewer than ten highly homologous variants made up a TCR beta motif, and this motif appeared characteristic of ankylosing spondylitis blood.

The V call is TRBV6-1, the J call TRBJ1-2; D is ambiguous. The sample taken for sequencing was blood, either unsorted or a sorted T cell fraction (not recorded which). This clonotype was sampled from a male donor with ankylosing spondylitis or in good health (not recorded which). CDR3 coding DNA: TGTGCCAGCAGTGAAGGGGAGGTTGGGGATAACTATGGCTACACCTTC. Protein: CASSEGEVGDNYGYTF.